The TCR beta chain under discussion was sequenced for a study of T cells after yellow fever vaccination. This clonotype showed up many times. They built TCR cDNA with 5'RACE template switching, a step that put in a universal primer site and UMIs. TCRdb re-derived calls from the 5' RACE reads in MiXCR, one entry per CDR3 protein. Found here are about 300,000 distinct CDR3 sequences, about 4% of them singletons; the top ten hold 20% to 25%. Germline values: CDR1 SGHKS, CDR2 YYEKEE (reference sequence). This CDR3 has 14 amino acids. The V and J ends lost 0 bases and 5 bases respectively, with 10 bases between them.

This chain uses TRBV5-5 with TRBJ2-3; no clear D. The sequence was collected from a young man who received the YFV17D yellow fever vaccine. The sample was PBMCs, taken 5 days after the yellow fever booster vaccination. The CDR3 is CASSLEVTEDTQYF. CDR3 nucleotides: TGTGCCAGCAGCTTGGAGGTAACGGAAGATACGCAGTATTTT. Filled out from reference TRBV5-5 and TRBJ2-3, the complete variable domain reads DAGVTQSPTHLIKTRGQQVTLRCSPISGHKSVSWYQQVLGQGPQFIFQYYEKEERGRGNFPDRFSARQFPNYSSELNVNALLLGDSALYLCASSLEVTEDTQYFGPGTRLTVL.